The present TCR beta chain was sequenced within a study of blood T cell repertoires in COVID-19. Study in general: There were acute and convalescent COVID-19 samples, and they came from the United States, Italy and Spain. The cDNA or gDNA used as material had been derived from T cells, B-cell-depleted T cells, or PBMCs.

The repertoire was sequenced with immunoSEQ multiplex PCR; TCRdb's copy has only in-frame clones and lacks some. The sample includes under 300,000 clones, around 86% of them seen just once. From germline, CDR1 is MNHEY and CDR2 SVGAGI. The CDR3 length is 13 residues. Trimming pared 0 bases from V and 7 bases from J, leaving 6 bases between. The chain combines TRBV6-5 with TRBJ1-4; D is ambiguous. Input material: peripheral blood. The sequence was obtained from a woman aged 40 to 55 who had recovered from COVID-19. This CDR3 reads CASSYSKLEKLFF. The CDR3 DNA reads as TGTGCCAGCAGTTACTCGAAACTTGAAAAACTGTTTTTT.